These 4 T cell receptor beta chains were all obtained from the same sample, sequenced in a study of CD8 T cells in Susac syndrome. RNA, at about 0.45 to 1 ug, was reverse transcribed with random hexamers. From the immunoSEQ multiplex PCR reads, TCRdb called clonotypes with MiXCR, one entry per CDR3 protein. This repertoire shows about 190,000 distinct CDR3 sequences, 90% to 95% found once; its top ten account for about 0.095%. Sequences were obtained from CD4+ T cells from PBMCs. These receptor sequences come from a human donor in good health.

V usage is TRBV20-1 and J usage is TRBJ2-5; TRBD2 might be the D (6 bases). V lost 6 bases, J lost 2 bases, and 13 bases lay in between. The germline V gene has CDR1 DFQATT and CDR2 SNEGSKA (reference sequence). The CDR3 loop spans 13 amino acids. This CDR3 is CSAWRGTQETQYF. As DNA, the CDR3 is TGCAGTGCCTGGCGGGGTACTCAAGAGACCCAGTACTTC.

This rearrangement joins TRBV24-1 to TRBJ1-4, with D maybe TRBD1 (5 bases). Germline V gives CDR1 KGHDR, CDR2 SFDVKD. The V end lost 6 bases, the J end lost 7 bases, and 20 bases lay between the germline ends. This CDR3 has 16 amino acids. The CDR3 bases are TGTGCCACCAGTTCAGGGCCGTCCCGGATCGGTGAAAAACTGTTTTTT. This translates into CATSSGPSRIGEKLFF.

V and J are TRBV2 and TRBJ1-2; D uncertain. The germline V gene encodes CDR1 SNHLY and CDR2 FYNNEI. CDR3 length: 12 residues. V lost 7 bases and J 2 bases, leaving 8 bases between the germline ends. In DNA form, the CDR3 reads TGTGCCAGCAACCCAGAAAACTATGGCTACACCTTC. Translation gives CASNPENYGYTF.

This chain connects TRBV5-1 to TRBJ2-5; 9 bases are shared with TRBD2. The CDR3 is made up of 15 amino acids. Looked up from germline, CDR1 is SGHRS and CDR2 is YFSETQ. V shed 1 base, J shed 5 bases, and the junction held 6 bases outside the gene matches. CDR3 region: CASSLRASGTETQYF. The CDR3 DNA reads TGCGCCAGCAGCTTGAGGGCTAGCGGGACTGAGACCCAGTACTTC.